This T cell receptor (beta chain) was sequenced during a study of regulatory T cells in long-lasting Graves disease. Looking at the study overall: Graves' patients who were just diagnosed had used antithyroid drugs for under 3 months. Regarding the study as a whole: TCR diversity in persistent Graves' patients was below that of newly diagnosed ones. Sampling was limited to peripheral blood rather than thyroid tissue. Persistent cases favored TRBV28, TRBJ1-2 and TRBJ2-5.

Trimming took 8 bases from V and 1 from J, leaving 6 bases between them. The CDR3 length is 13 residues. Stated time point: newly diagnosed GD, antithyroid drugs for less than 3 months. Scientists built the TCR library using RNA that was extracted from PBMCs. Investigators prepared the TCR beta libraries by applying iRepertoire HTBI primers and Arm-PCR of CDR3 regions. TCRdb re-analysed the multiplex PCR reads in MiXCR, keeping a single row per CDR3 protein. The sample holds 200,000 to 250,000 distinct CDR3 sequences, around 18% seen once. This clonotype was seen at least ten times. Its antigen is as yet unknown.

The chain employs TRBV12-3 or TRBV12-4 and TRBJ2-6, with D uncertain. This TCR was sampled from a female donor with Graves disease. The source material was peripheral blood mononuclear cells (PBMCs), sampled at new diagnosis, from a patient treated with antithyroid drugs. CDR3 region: CASRTSGANVLTF. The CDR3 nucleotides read TGTGCCAGCCGCACGTCTGGGGCCAACGTCCTGACTTTC.